This T cell receptor (beta chain) appears in the sequencing data of a study of blood T cell repertoires in COVID-19. Study context: The analysed material was cDNA or gDNA that came from T cells, B-cell-depleted T cells, or PBMCs.

As originally analysed: Reference gene primer amplification gave estimated nucleated cell counts. The data were produced by immunoSEQ multiplex PCR, yet TCRdb's version contains in-frame clones alone and is incomplete. From that table come the V and J calls and clone size; the DNA was used to work out D and trimming. The table includes around 220,000 clones, more than 70% detected once. Participants were aged about 18 to 90 years, lived in 25 or so US areas, and enrolled virtually. Cohorts were assigned according to the clinical history that participants reported. CDR1 is MGHRA, CDR2 YSYEKL, per germline. V gave up 1 base and J gave up 6 bases; unmatched junction bases: 9. This CDR3 region has 17 residues.

The chain employs TRBV4-1 and TRBJ2-1; 10 nucleotides line up with TRBD2. The clonotype comes from a woman between 40 and 55 years old with acute COVID-19. The sequencing sample was made of PBMCs or T cells enriched from blood (not recorded which). The CDR3 DNA sequence: TGCGCCAGCAGCCAAGCCCCTAGAGCGGGAGGGGGCAATGAGCAGTTCTTC. Its protein is CASSQAPRAGGGNEQFF.